Listed below are T cell receptor beta chains from one sample, sequenced in a study of a mutant IDH1 vaccine in newly diagnosed glioma. No antigen has been assigned to these receptors. TCRdb keeps only in-frame clones here, not all; method: immunoSEQ multiplex PCR. The table shows over 30,000 clones, with about 93% occurring only once. This sample comprised PBMCs, obtained from a glioma patient whose treatment included an IDH1 peptide vaccine. All receptors come from a woman aged 40-49 years with glioma. Both conserved end residues are part of each CDR3. D genes are given only for firm matches. Not all rows give a size; the values are once, few, many and, for expanded clones, a class.

abundance	d_gene	v_gene	j_gene	CDR3nt	CDR3aa
.	.	TRBV19	TRBJ1-1	TGTGCCAGCCAGGGGAGGGGGGCGGACACTGAAGCTTTCTTT	CASQGRGADTEAFF
.	.	TRBV4-3	TRBJ1-3	TGCGCCAGCAGCCGACTCGACCACGGGGCCGCCGGTAACACCATATATTTT	CASSRLDHGAAGNTIYF
.	TRBD1	TRBV7-6	TRBJ2-1	TGTGCCAGCAGCTCGGGACAGGGGGTCTACAATGAGCAGTTCTTC	CASSSGQGVYNEQFF
.	.	TRBV15	TRBJ2-2	TGTGCCACCAGCAGAGATACCCTTGGAGGGGAGCTGTTTTTT	CATSRDTLGGELFF
.	.	TRBV19	TRBJ1-4	TGTGCCAGTAGTCGGAGTGAAAAACTGTTTTTT	CASSRSEKLFF
once	.	TRBV9	TRBJ2-5	TGTGCCAGCAGCGTATCAGGCCTTCAAGAGACCCAGTACTTC	CASSVSGLQETQYF
.	.	TRBV29-1	TRBJ1-6	TGCAGCGCCCGGGACACCTATAATTCACCCCTCCACTTT	CSARDTYNSPLHF
.	.	TRBV15	TRBJ1-1	TGTGCCACCAGCAGCGGCCTAGAGTCTGAAGCTTTCTTT	CATSSGLESEAFF
.	.	TRBV5-5	TRBJ1-2	TGTGCCAGCAGTTTGCTCGGGGCGGACTATGGCTACACCTTC	CASSLLGADYGYTF
.	TRBD1	TRBV6-1	TRBJ2-7	TGTGCCAGCGAACCCGGGACAGGGGGATACGAGCAGTACTTC	CASEPGTGGYEQYF
.	.	TRBV25-1	TRBJ2-5	TGTGCCAGCAGCCAGGGGGGCCGAGAGACCCAGTACTTC	CASSQGGRETQYF
.	.	TRBV4-1	TRBJ1-2	TGCGCCAGCAGCCAAGATCGGGGGGACGCCTCACCCTATGGCTACACCTTC	CASSQDRGDASPYGYTF
.	TRBD2	TRBV2	TRBJ2-3	TGTGCCAGCAAGGCTAGCGGGAGCCGAGCAGATACGCAGTATTTT	CASKASGSRADTQYF
.	.	TRBV18	TRBJ1-5	TGTGCCAGCTCACCAGGGGGGGCCGGTCAGCCCCAGCATTTT	CASSPGGAGQPQHF
.	.	TRBV7-8	TRBJ1-1	TGTGCCAGCAGGGGGGACGGGGGAACTGAAGCTTTCTTT	CASRGDGGTEAFF
.	.	TRBV19	TRBJ1-2	TGTGCCACCTCCAGGGGCCAGCAGGGTACCTATGGCTACACCTTC	CATSRGQQGTYGYTF
.	.	TRBV18	TRBJ2-7	TGTGCCAGCTCACCCAGACCCCCGGGGGAAGGCGAGCAGTACTTC	CASSPRPPGEGEQYF
.	TRBD1	TRBV5-5	TRBJ1-1	TGTGCCAGCAGCCCCGGACAGGGTTACGCTGAAGCTTTCTTT	CASSPGQGYAEAFF
.	.	TRBV2	TRBJ2-7	TGTGCCAGCAGGGACCGGGACAACTCCTACGAGCAGTACTTC	CASRDRDNSYEQYF
.	TRBD1	TRBV5-4	TRBJ1-2	TGTGCCAGCAGCCCAGGACAGGAGAACTATGGCTACACCTTC	CASSPGQENYGYTF
.	TRBD1	TRBV19	TRBJ2-7	TGTGCCAGTAGTCCGACAGGGTCCAACGAGCAGTACTTC	CASSPTGSNEQYF
.	.	TRBV7-9	TRBJ2-5	TGTGCCAGCAGCTTAGCCGGGGCCAGGACGTACTTC	CASSLAGARTYF
.	.	TRBV2	TRBJ1-2	TGTGCCAGCGCGGCGGCACCGACTTTAACATATGGCTACACCTTC	CASAAAPTLTYGYTF
.	.	TRBV10-3	TRBJ1-2	TGTGCCATCTCAGATGGGGGCGCTTATGGCTACACCTTC	CAISDGGAYGYTF
.	TRBD1	TRBV28	TRBJ1-4	TGTGCCAGCAGTCCGGACAGGGGGCGCGAAAAACTGTTTTTT	CASSPDRGREKLFF
hyperexpanded	.	TRBV20-1	TRBJ1-1	TGCAGTGCTTTGGGGAACACTGAAGCTTTCTTT	CSALGNTEAFF
.	TRBD1	TRBV2	TRBJ2-2	TGTGCCAGCAGTTGGGACAGGGGGGGGAACACCGGGGAGCTGTTTTTT	CASSWDRGGNTGELFF
.	.	TRBV5-4	TRBJ1-1	TGTGCCAGCAGCTTGACAGGGATCACTGAAGCTTTCTTT	CASSLTGITEAFF
once	.	TRBV7-8	TRBJ2-7	TGTGCCAGCAGCTTAGGGGTGGGTCAGAATTACGAGCAGTACTTC	CASSLGVGQNYEQYF